The rows below give T cell receptor beta chains drawn from one sample of a study of CD8 T cells in ankylosing spondylitis. One entry per CDR3 protein results from TCRdb running MiXCR on the 5' RACE reads. The sample has fewer than 200,000 distinct CDR3 sequences, around 19% seen once. Material for sequencing was blood, either unsorted or a sorted T cell fraction (not recorded which). These receptors were taken from a male donor with ankylosing spondylitis or in good health (not recorded which). Both conserved end residues are part of each CDR3. The D gene is left open where the match is weak. A row's size may be missing; if present it is once, few, many or a size class.

D gene	clone size	V gene	J gene	CDR3 protein	CDR3 DNA
NA	NA	TRBV7-2	TRBJ2-1	CASSLVDVNYNEQFF	TGTGCCAGCAGCTTAGTTGACGTAAACTACAATGAGCAGTTCTTC
NA	few	TRBV5-1	TRBJ2-2	CASSLDPTGELFF	TGCGCCAGCAGCTTGGACCCAACCGGGGAGCTGTTTTTT
NA	many	TRBV29-1	TRBJ2-4	CSVVGRLGVNIQYF	TGCAGCGTCGTTGGACGACTTGGAGTAAACATTCAGTACTTC
NA	NA	TRBV6-1	TRBJ2-2	CASRGGGPNTGELFF	TGTGCCAGCAGGGGAGGGGGACCGAACACCGGGGAGCTGTTTTTT
NA	many	TRBV10-3	TRBJ2-1	CAISEETVNEQFF	TGTGCCATCAGTGAGGAAACAGTCAATGAGCAGTTCTTC
TRBD2	NA	TRBV20-1	TRBJ2-1	CSARDLLAGGLPSDEQFF	TGCAGTGCTAGAGATTTGCTAGCGGGAGGGCTGCCTAGCGATGAGCAGTTCTTC
NA	NA	TRBV20-1	TRBJ2-3	CSAQGPLTDTQYF	TGCAGTGCTCAGGGGCCCCTGACAGATACGCAGTATTTT
TRBD2	NA	TRBV20-1	TRBJ2-3	CSARGTVAGESTDTQYF	TGCAGTGCTAGAGGGACAGTAGCGGGAGAAAGCACAGATACGCAGTATTTT
NA	many	TRBV29-1	TRBJ1-1	CSCTLVNTEAFF	TGCAGCTGTACGCTCGTAAACACTGAAGCTTTCTTT
TRBD2	NA	TRBV4-2	TRBJ2-1	CASSQPGTSGYNEQFF	TGTGCCAGCAGCCAACCCGGGACTAGCGGATACAATGAGCAGTTCTTC
NA	NA	TRBV6-1	TRBJ2-2	CASKRYAGELFF	TGTGCCAGCAAGAGATACGCCGGGGAGCTGTTTTTT
NA	NA	TRBV3-1	TRBJ1-1	CASTPRGGSTEAFF	TGTGCCAGCACCCCCCGGGGGGGAAGCACTGAAGCTTTCTTT
NA	few	TRBV12-3/TRBV12-4	TRBJ2-3	CASNRAGTDTQYF	TGTGCCAGCAATCGCGCGGGCACAGATACGCAGTATTTT
TRBD1	few	TRBV5-6	TRBJ1-2	CASSLAGQHYGYTF	TGTGCCAGCAGCTTGGCGGGACAGCATTATGGCTACACCTTC
NA	once	TRBV12-3/TRBV12-4	TRBJ1-5	CASSYGVKRPQHF	TGTGCCAGCAGTTACGGGGTTAAACGGCCCCAGCATTTT
NA	NA	TRBV2	TRBJ2-4	CASSDRIAKNIQYF	TGTGCCAGCAGTGATCGAATAGCCAAAAACATTCAGTACTTC
NA	NA	TRBV5-1	TRBJ2-5	CASSLPAGYQETQYF	TGCGCCAGCAGCTTACCAGCGGGTTACCAAGAGACCCAGTACTTC
TRBD1	many	TRBV3-1	TRBJ2-7	CASTLGTGGPYEQYF	TGTGCCAGCACATTGGGGACAGGGGGCCCCTACGAGCAGTACTTC
TRBD1	many	TRBV5-1	TRBJ2-7	CASSPGQGSYEQYF	TGTGCCAGCAGTCCTGGACAGGGGTCCTACGAGCAGTACTTC
TRBD1	NA	TRBV12-3/TRBV12-4	TRBJ1-1	CASRTGQGSNTEAFF	TGTGCCAGCAGGACCGGACAGGGGTCGAACACTGAAGCTTTCTTT
NA	many	TRBV5-1	TRBJ2-1	CASSLDGTPGYNEQFF	TGCGCCAGCAGCTTGGACGGGACGCCAGGGTACAATGAGCAGTTCTTC
NA	many	TRBV25-1	TRBJ2-7	CASARSYEQYF	TGTGCCAGCGCTAGGTCCTACGAGCAGTACTTC
TRBD2	many	TRBV20-1	TRBJ2-3	CSAKLAGVADTQYF	TGCAGTGCCAAACTAGCGGGAGTAGCAGATACGCAGTATTTT
TRBD1	NA	TRBV24-1	TRBJ2-2	CATSDSGTGTPGELFF	TGTGCCACCAGTGATTCCGGGACAGGGACGCCCGGGGAGCTGTTTTTT
NA	few	TRBV7-9	TRBJ2-2	CAAGQANTGELFF	TGTGCCGCCGGTCAGGCGAACACCGGGGAGCTGTTTTTT